By frequency in the sample, the clone carrying this T cell receptor beta chain is medium-sized (0.01 to 0.1%). Its antigen is not identified. Blood genomic DNA input for TRB amplification was 250-500 ng. This entry comes from a study of T and B cells in COVID-19 patients. Whole-study context: Critical illness requiring mechanical ventilation or extracorporeal membrane oxygenation affected three fifths of the roughly 20 active-infection patients.

Study outcomes and limitations: Symptomatic-phase blood samples from mildly ill patients and early samples from severe cases were scarce.

TRB rearrangements were amplified by multiplex PCR with BIOMED2 TRB-A/B primers. MiXCR, applied by TCRdb to the multiplex PCR reads, yields one record per CDR3 protein. The data hold fewer than 1,500 distinct CDR3 sequences, with around 30% observed a single time. V gave up 6 bases and J gave up 0 bases, with 8 bases separating them. Germline V gene sequence: CDR1 MDHEN, CDR2 SYDVKM. This CDR3 comprises 14 residues. The chain employs TRBV28 and TRBJ2-2; D unresolved. The clonotype comes from a human donor with active COVID-19. Material: blood. This CDR3 reads CASRRDTNTGELFF. CDR3 nucleotide sequence: TGTGCCAGCAGAAGGGATACGAACACCGGGGAGCTGTTTTTT.